The next 16 T cell receptor beta chains were all read from a single sample in a study of blood T cells in healthy people across ages. A sample-barcoded 5' primer and a J-beta primer mix were used in a second PCR of roughly 7 to 12 cycles. Via MiXCR, TCRdb re-called the 5' RACE reads, giving one row per CDR3 protein. The sample records some 640,000 distinct CDR3 sequences, about 30% being singletons. Sequencing was done on a sample of blood. These receptor sequences come from a woman older than 75 in good health.

This clonotype was picked up many times. V usage is TRBV6-1 and J usage is TRBJ1-4; no clear D. Trimming took 6 bases from V and 4 from J, leaving 12 bases between them. Germline V gene lookup returns CDR1 MNHNS and CDR2 SASEGT. The CDR3 loop spans 14 amino acids. CDR3 in amino acids: CASSHMTSNEKLFF. The DNA for the CDR3 is TGTGCCAGCAGCCACATGACTAGTAATGAAAAACTGTTTTTT.

About this clonotype itself: An end of the junction does not agree with germline; a read error may underlie this. This chain joins TRBV5-1 and TRBJ2-1; D is undetermined. The length of the CDR3 is 13 residues. Germline lookup yields CDR1 SGHRS and CDR2 YFSETQ. The CDR3, as DNA: TGCGCCGGCAGCTTGGAACTGGACAATGAGCAGTTCTTC. Translating gives CAGSLELDNEQFF.

Ten or more counts support this clonotype. The chain combines TRBV11-1 with TRBJ2-5, with 7 positions matching TRBD1. V lost 1 base and J lost 1; bases outside the gene matches: 3. Germline lookup yields CDR1 SGHAT and CDR2 FQDESV (reference sequence). The CDR3 extends over 15 amino acids. DNA of the CDR3: TGTGCCAGCAGCTTAGAGAGGGACAGCCAAGAGACCCAGTACTTC. Protein sequence: CASSLERDSQETQYF.

The rearrangement uses TRBV12-3 or TRBV12-4 and TRBJ2-3, with D possibly being TRBD1 or TRBD2 (5 bases each). V dropped 4 bases and J dropped 11 bases, with 19 bases sitting between them. The CDR3 is made up of 14 amino acids. The CDR3 here is CASSSGLDTDVQYF. Here the CDR3 DNA reads TGTGCCAGCAGTTCCGGACTGGACACAGATGTGCAGTATTTT.

This clonotype has more than one count but fewer than ten. The chain combines TRBV12-3 or TRBV12-4 with TRBJ1-1; TRBD1 matches at 11 bases. Trimming at V came to 6 bases and at J to 4 bases, leaving 7 bases not matched to a gene. The CDR3 contains 15 residues. Here the CDR3 DNA reads TGTGCCAGCAGACGGACAGGGGGCCTGGGCACTGAAGCTTTCTTT. Translated, it gives CASRRTGGLGTEAFF.

The chain links TRBV6-5 to TRBJ2-5; D possibly corresponds to TRBD1 (6 bases). The end of the DNA fits TRBJ2-7 better, so the J call may be wrong. CDR3 length equals 13 residues. Per the germline V gene, CDR1 is MNHEY and CDR2 is SVGAGI. In DNA, the CDR3 is TGTGCCAGCAGATCAGGGGCCCTCTACGAGCAGTACTTC. Protein: CASRSGALYEQYF.

The chain joins TRBV6-5 to TRBJ1-1; TRBD1 agrees at 7 bases. Germline V gene lookup returns CDR1 MNHEY and CDR2 SVGAGI. CDR3 length: 13 amino acids. Trimming removed 5 bases from V and 6 bases from J; junction bases left unmatched: 6. In DNA, the CDR3 is TGTGCCAGCAGTCTCCAGGGGGTGGCTGAAGCTTTCTTT. This gives the protein CASSLQGVAEAFF.

This clonotype showed up many times. This may come from a read error, since a much larger clone is one base off. CDR3 amino acids: CASRKGGGEYNEQYF. The CDR3, as DNA: TGTGCCAGCCGAAAGGGCGGGGGGGAATACAATGAGCAGTACTTC. The V call is TRBV12-3 or TRBV12-4, the J call TRBJ2-1; 9 bases map to TRBD2. The J call is doubtful: the DNA matches TRBJ2-7 better. This CDR3 has 15 residues.

A remark on this clonotype: A read error may explain this, as a much larger clone is one base away. This chain uses TRBV14 with TRBJ2-1; 9 bases are a match to TRBD2. Germline V gene data show CDR1 as SGHDN and CDR2 as FVKESK. The CDR3 is made up of 15 amino acids. CDR3 sequence (DNA): TGTACCAGCAGCCTAAGTGATCTAGCGGGGAGCGAGCAGTTCTTC. Translation gives CTSSLSDLAGSEQFF.

The chain is built from TRBV6-1 and TRBJ1-1, with a tentative D call TRBD1 (6 bases). Germline CDR1 reads MNHNS; CDR2 reads SASEGT. This CDR3 comprises 11 residues. V gave up 7 bases and J gave up 8 bases, with 11 bases separating them. CDR3 amino acids: CASTRTAEAFF. The CDR3 bases are TGTGCCAGCACTCGGACAGCCGAAGCTTTCTTT.

V gene TRBV7-2 combines with J gene TRBJ1-2; D remains ambiguous. The CDR3 has 11 residues. Germline lookup yields CDR1 SGHTA and CDR2 FQGNSA. V lost 5 bases and J 8 bases, leaving 9 bases between the germline ends. The CDR3 reads CASSLSPGYTF. In nucleotides, the CDR3 is TGTGCCAGCAGCCTCTCCCCCGGCTACACCTTC.

This clonotype occurred many times. The V and J genes are TRBV7-2 and TRBJ1-2, with 9 nucleotides matching TRBD1. This CDR3 is 19 amino acids long. Germline V gene lookup returns CDR1 SGHTA and CDR2 FQGNSA. After removal of 4 bases from V and 2 bases from J, the junction contained 17 bases not matched to a gene. CDR3 sequence reads: CASSSDRTGARMGNYGYTF. The DNA of the CDR3 is TGTGCCAGCAGCTCGGACCGGACAGGGGCTCGAATGGGGAACTATGGCTACACCTTC.

This clonotype was counted at least ten times. The gene calls are TRBV9 and TRBJ1-2; D is unclear. The V gene lost 3 bases and the J gene lost 2 bases, with 14 bases spanning the gap. Germline CDR1 reads SGDLS; CDR2 reads YYNGEE. The length of the CDR3 is 15 residues. DNA of the CDR3: TGTGCCAGCAGCGCCGGGAGAGGAGAAAACTATGGCTACACCTTC. Protein product: CASSAGRGENYGYTF.

A note on this clonotype: A read error may explain this, as a much larger clone is one base away. The chain has TRBV19 and TRBJ2-7, with a possible D match to TRBD1 (6 bases). Between the trimmed V and J ends, which lost 6 bases and 7 bases, there was a span of 19 bases. Germline CDR1 is LNHDA and CDR2 is SQIVND (reference sequence). This CDR3 spans 14 amino acids. The CDR3 protein is CASSTGQVVNEQYF. The DNA of the CDR3 is TGTGCCAGTAGCACAGGGCAGGTGGTGAATGAGCAGTACTTC.

The CDR3 spells CSARDVGAGEETQYF. The CDR3 DNA sequence: TGCAGTGCTAGAGATGTAGGAGCGGGAGAAGAGACCCAGTACTTC. V gene TRBV20-1 combines with J gene TRBJ2-5; TRBD2 matches 8 bases. J was trimmed by 3 bases and V by 0 bases; bases with no gene match: 6. Germline V gives CDR1 DFQATT, CDR2 SNEGSKA (reference sequence). The length of the CDR3 is 15 residues.

This clonotype was seen ten or more times. This rearrangement joins TRBV6-6 to TRBJ2-6, with a possible D match to TRBD2 (6 bases). The V gene's germline CDR1 is MNHNY and CDR2 SVGAGI (reference sequence). With 2 bases removed from V and 3 bases from J, the gap between germline ends came to 14 bases. The CDR3 covers 17 residues. The CDR3 loop is CASSYVSGRLGANVLTF. CDR3 coding DNA: TGTGCCAGCAGTTACGTGTCAGGGAGGCTTGGGGCCAACGTCCTGACTTTC.